The 23 T cell receptor beta chains in this list originate from one sample, sequenced in a study of T-cell reconstitution after alpha-beta-depleted transplantation in children. Construction of the TCRbeta library involved unique molecular identifiers. TCRdb analysed the PCR reads with MiXCR anew, one entry per CDR3 protein. Of about 870,000 distinct CDR3 sequences in the sample, 15% to 20% are singletons; the top ten hold just under 5%. The sequencing here drew on PBMCs, mostly from graft donor cells, taken 360 days after TCRalphabeta/CD19-depleted stem cell transplant. These receptors were collected from a male patient aged 5 to 17 who had a stem cell transplant for acute lymphoblastic leukemia, so the T cells may come from the graft donor.

This clonotype was seen at least ten times. V gene TRBV21-1 combines with J gene TRBJ2-7. TRBV21-1 is reported as a pseudogene. CDR3 length: 14 residues. The CDR3 loop is CASSIRTVTYEQYF. CDR3 in DNA: TGTGCCAGCAGCATTCGGACGGTTACCTACGAGCAGTACTTC.

This clonotype was found many times. The genes are TRBV6-1 and TRBJ2-7, with 9 bases aligning to TRBD1. Looked up from germline, CDR1 is MNHNS and CDR2 is SASEGT. After removal of 4 bases from V and 3 bases from J, the junction contained 4 bases not matched to a gene. This CDR3 has 14 residues. CDR3 DNA: TGTGCCAGCAGTGCCGGGACAGGGCTCTACGAGCAGTACTTC. This sequence encodes CASSAGTGLYEQYF.

V usage is TRBV14 and J usage is TRBJ2-7, with D perhaps given as TRBD1 or TRBD2 (5 bases each). The CDR3 is 15 amino acids. In germline, CDR1 is SGHDN, CDR2 FVKESK. The V end lost 3 bases, the J end lost 1 base, and 13 bases lay between the germline ends. CDR3 nucleotides: TGTGCCAGCAGCCACCCGGGACGCCGTTCCTACGAGCAGTACTTC. Translation: CASSHPGRRSYEQYF.

This rearrangement joins TRBV5-1 to TRBJ2-5, with TRBD1 as a possible D gene (5 bases). Germline loops: CDR1 SGHRS, CDR2 YFSETQ. Deletions cut 3 bases from V and 1 base from J, with 16 bases between. This CDR3 region has 16 residues. The CDR3 nucleotides are TGCGCCAGCAGCTACTATGGCTTGGGGCGCCAAGAGACCCAGTACTTC. Translating gives CASSYYGLGRQETQYF.

The chain links TRBV4-1 to TRBJ2-5; TRBD2 matches 16 bases. The germline V gene encodes CDR1 MGHRA and CDR2 YSYEKL. V was pared by 0 bases and J by 5 bases, with 9 bases of the junction left unmatched. The length of the CDR3 is 19 residues. The CDR3 is CASSQDGGTSGRAAETQYF. The DNA of the CDR3 is TGCGCCAGCAGCCAAGATGGGGGGACTAGCGGGAGGGCTGCGGAGACCCAGTACTTC.

This clonotype has just a few counts. The chain employs TRBV7-9 and TRBJ2-7; the D gene could be TRBD1 or TRBD2 (5 bases each). Germline loops: CDR1 SEHNR, CDR2 FQNEAQ (reference sequence). V lost 10 bases, J lost 3 bases, and 13 bases lay in between. This CDR3 is 12 amino acids long. The CDR3 sequence: CATWGRNYEQYF. DNA of the CDR3: TGTGCCACCTGGGGACGAAACTACGAGCAGTACTTC.

The chain links TRBV5-1 to TRBJ1-4; 9 bases are shared with TRBD1. The germline CDR1 and CDR2 sequences are SGHRS and YFSETQ. The CDR3 covers 16 residues. V was pared by 2 bases and J by 8 bases, with 10 bases of the junction left unmatched. The CDR3 region has the DNA TGCGCCAGCAGCTTTCCTGAGGGGACAGGGATGGAAAAACTGTTTTTT. It codes for CASSFPEGTGMEKLFF.

In its sample, this clonotype was seen a few times. The chain's CDR3 is CASSPRGYGYTF. The CDR3 DNA follows: TGTGCCAGCTCACCACGGGGCTATGGCTACACCTTC. This rearrangement joins TRBV18 to TRBJ1-2; D is unresolved. The CDR3 loop spans 12 amino acids. V shed 1 base and J shed 4 bases, with 4 bases lying between them. In germline, CDR1 is KGHSH, CDR2 LQKENI.

The table lists this clonotype with many counts. The gene calls are TRBV5-1 and TRBJ2-1, with 9 bases that match TRBD2. The CDR3 runs to 16 residues. J was trimmed by 4 bases and V by 7 bases; bases with no gene match: 12. Germline CDR1 SGHRS, CDR2 YFSETQ. The CDR3 DNA sequence: TGCGCCAGCGGGAGGCAAGGACTAGCGTATTACAATGAGCAGTTCTTC. Its protein product is CASGRQGLAYYNEQFF.

The V and J genes are TRBV12-3 or TRBV12-4 and TRBJ2-3; 7 positions agree with TRBD2. Losses at the gene ends were 8 bases for V and 0 bases for J; bases not matched to a gene: 17. This CDR3 is built from 18 residues. The DNA of the CDR3 is TGTGCCAGCTCCCCCATACTCGGGGAGGGTTGGAGCACAGATACGCAGTATTTT. Protein product: CASSPILGEGWSTDTQYF.

Turning to this clonotype: This could be a read error, since a much larger clone is one nucleotide away. V is TRBV7-6 and J is TRBJ2-3; unclear D gene. The CDR3 has 15 amino acids. Germline V gives CDR1 SGHVS, CDR2 FNYEAQ. The CDR3 DNA reads TGTGCCAGCAGCTTAGGCCCGCAGTTCACAGATACGCAGTTTTTT. Its protein is CASSLGPQFTDTQFF. The variable domain in full, with the rest retrieved from reference TRBV7-6 and TRBJ2-3, is GAGVSQSPRYKVTKRGQDVALRCDPISGHVSLYWYRQALGQGPEFLTYFNYEAQQDKSGLPNDRFSAERPEGSISTLTIQRTEQRDSAMYRCASSLGPQFTDTQFFGPGTRLTVL.

The chain employs TRBV20-1 and TRBJ2-1; 8 positions match TRBD2. The V and J ends lost 5 bases and 7 bases, in that order; junction bases with no gene match: 7. In germline, CDR1 is DFQATT, CDR2 SNEGSKA (reference sequence). The CDR3 has 13 residues. The CDR3: CSADWGGRNEQFF. As DNA, the CDR3 is TGCAGTGCTGATTGGGGCGGGAGGAATGAGCAGTTCTTC.

This chain's CDR3 is CAWNQDRDNQPQHF. The CDR3 DNA reads as TGTGCCTGGAACCAGGACAGGGACAATCAGCCCCAGCATTTT. The chain recombines TRBV30 with TRBJ1-5, with 8 bases that match TRBD1. This CDR3 region has 14 residues. Germline CDR1 and CDR2: GTSNPN and SVGIG (reference sequence). Germline trimming cut 4 bases from V and 3 bases from J; bases unmatched to any gene: 5.

This clonotype was detected a few times. The chain carries TRBV10-3 and TRBJ2-2; 8 bases are shared with TRBD2. The V gene end was trimmed by 4 bases and the J gene end by 6 bases; junction bases not matched to a gene: 4. CDR1 ENHRY and CDR2 SYGVKD come from the germline V gene. The CDR3 has 14 residues. The CDR3 spells CAISAGLASGELFF. DNA of the CDR3: TGTGCCATCAGTGCAGGACTAGCCTCCGGGGAGCTGTTTTTT.

This clonotype has a handful of counts. V is TRBV5-6 and J is TRBJ1-1, with no clear D. Germline values: CDR1 SGHDT, CDR2 YYEEEE. CDR3 size: 15 residues. V lost 2 bases to trimming and J lost 0 bases, with 11 bases between them. CDR3: CASSLAIHLNTEAFF. The CDR3 bases are TGTGCCAGCAGCTTAGCTATACACCTGAACACTGAAGCTTTCTTT.

V usage is TRBV11-1 and J usage is TRBJ2-1; D unresolved. CDR1 SGHAT and CDR2 FQDESV come from the germline V gene (reference sequence). The CDR3 contains 13 residues. V was shortened by 4 bases and J by 6 bases, with 10 bases between the two germline ends. The CDR3 spells CASSYLGVNEQFF. CDR3 bases: TGTGCCAGCAGCTACCTTGGCGTCAATGAGCAGTTCTTC.

J is TRBJ2-7 and V is TRBV10-3, with TRBD1 matching over 12 bases. The CDR3 is 15 residues long. Germline V gene sequence: CDR1 ENHRY, CDR2 SYGVKD. V was clipped by 1 base and J by 2 bases; unmatched bases: 0. In nucleotides, the CDR3 is TGTGCCATCAGTGAGTGGGACAGGGGGCCCTACGAGCAGTACTTC. It encodes CAISEWDRGPYEQYF.

This clonotype was seen ten or more times. The genes are TRBV19 and TRBJ1-2; 7 nucleotides match TRBD1. The CDR3 is 14 residues long. Germline lookup yields CDR1 LNHDA and CDR2 SQIVND (reference sequence). With V trimmed by 4 bases and J by 5 bases, 7 bases remained unmatched. CDR3 sequence: CASSKLGQTYGYTF. In DNA, the CDR3 is TGTGCCAGTAGTAAATTGGGACAGACATATGGCTACACCTTC.

The chain couples TRBV5-1 to TRBJ2-3; D gene unclear. Trimming shortened V by 0 bases and J by 0 bases, and 8 bases separated the two germline ends. Germline V gives CDR1 SGHRS, CDR2 YFSETQ. The CDR3 length is 15 residues. CDR3 loop: CASSLEPPSTDTQYF. The CDR3 nucleotides read TGCGCCAGCAGCTTGGAGCCACCTAGCACAGATACGCAGTATTTT. Full variable domain (remainder filled in from reference TRBV5-1 and TRBJ2-3): KAGVTQTPRYLIKTRGQQVTLSCSPISGHRSVSWYQQTPGQGLQFLFEYFSETQRNKGNFPGRFSGRQFSNSRSEMNVSTLELGDSALYLCASSLEPPSTDTQYFGPGTRLTVL.

There are many counts of this clonotype. The chain has TRBV6-1 and TRBJ2-7; D tentatively reads TRBD1 or TRBD2 (5 bases each). CDR1 and CDR2 from the germline V gene are MNHNS and SASEGT. Trimming removed 7 bases from V and 3 bases from J, with 19 bases in between. CDR3 length: 15 amino acids. This chain's CDR3 is CASTHLPGPLYEQYF. The DNA of the CDR3 is TGTGCCAGCACCCATCTTCCGGGACCCCTCTACGAGCAGTACTTC.

The rearrangement links TRBV5-1 to TRBJ2-5; TRBD1 or TRBD2 may be the D gene (5 bases each). The CDR3 consists of 13 residues. Deletions cut 3 bases from V and 4 bases from J, with 10 bases between. Per germline, CDR1 SGHRS and CDR2 YFSETQ. CDR3 protein: CASSSRDGETQYF. For the CDR3, the DNA is TGCGCCAGCAGCTCCCGGGACGGAGAGACCCAGTACTTC. Full variable domain (outside the CDR3, taken from reference TRBV5-1 and TRBJ2-5): KAGVTQTPRYLIKTRGQQVTLSCSPISGHRSVSWYQQTPGQGLQFLFEYFSETQRNKGNFPGRFSGRQFSNSRSEMNVSTLELGDSALYLCASSSRDGETQYFGPGTRLLVL.

The chain has TRBV10-3 and TRBJ2-7; possibly TRBD1 for D (6 bases). Germline V gives CDR1 ENHRY, CDR2 SYGVKD. There are 14 residues in the CDR3. Trimming removed 2 bases from V and 3 bases from J, with 11 bases in between. The CDR3 spells CAISEKGVGYEQYF. The CDR3 coding sequence is TGTGCCATCAGTGAGAAGGGGGTGGGCTACGAGCAGTACTTC.

This clonotype was seen more than once but under ten times. CDR3 sequence (DNA): TGTGCCATCAGTGAGAGGACAGGGGAGTACGACATTCAGTACTTC. It is translated as CAISERTGEYDIQYF. The chain employs TRBV10-3 and TRBJ2-4; 9 nucleotides agree with TRBD1. Germline V gene lookup returns CDR1 ENHRY and CDR2 SYGVKD. J lost 8 bases, V lost 2 bases, and 7 bases had no gene match. This CDR3 is 15 amino acids long.